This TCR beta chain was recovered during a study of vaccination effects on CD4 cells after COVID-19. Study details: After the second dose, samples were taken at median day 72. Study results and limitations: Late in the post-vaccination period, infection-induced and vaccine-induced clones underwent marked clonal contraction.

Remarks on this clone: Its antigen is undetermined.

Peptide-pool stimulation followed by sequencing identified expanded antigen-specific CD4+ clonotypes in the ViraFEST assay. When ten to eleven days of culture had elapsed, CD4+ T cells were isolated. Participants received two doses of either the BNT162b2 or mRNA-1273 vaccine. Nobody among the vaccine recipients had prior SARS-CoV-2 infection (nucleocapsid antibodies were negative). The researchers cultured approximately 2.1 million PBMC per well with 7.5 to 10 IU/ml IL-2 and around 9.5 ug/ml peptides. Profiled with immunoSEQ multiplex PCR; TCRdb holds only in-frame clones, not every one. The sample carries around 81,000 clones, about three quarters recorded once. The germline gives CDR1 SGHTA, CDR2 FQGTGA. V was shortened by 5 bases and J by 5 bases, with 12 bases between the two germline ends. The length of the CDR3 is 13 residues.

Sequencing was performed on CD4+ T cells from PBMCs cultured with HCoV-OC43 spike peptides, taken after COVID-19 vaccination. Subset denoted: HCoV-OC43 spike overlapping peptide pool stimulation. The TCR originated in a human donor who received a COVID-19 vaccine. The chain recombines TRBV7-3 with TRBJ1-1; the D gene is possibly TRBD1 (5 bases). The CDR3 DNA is TGTGCCAGCAGCCCTCAGGGTTGGACTGAAGCTTTCTTT. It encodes CASSPQGWTEAFF.